The present TCR beta chain was sequenced within a study of blood T cells in healthy people across ages. Samples each yielded at least 6 micrograms of total RNA. A second about 6 to 11 cycle PCR used barcoded and J-beta primers. MiXCR was run by TCRdb on the 5' RACE reads, yielding one entry per CDR3 protein. The sample comprises 750,000 to 950,000 distinct CDR3 sequences, around 25% of which are singletons, and approximately 2.9% rests with the top ten. Study outcomes and limitations: Since the PBMCs were unsorted, naive and antigen-experienced cells could not be conclusively compared.

This clonotype was recorded a few times. Antigen unknown. The data were also submitted as part of a second study, on T cells of mothers and their children. From that second work: Mothers yielded over 8 million CDR3 reads, children some 2.9 million each.

The sequence was collected from a boy aged 5-17 years in good health. Material: blood.

The CDR3 loop reads CASSLETGQNIQYF. DNA for the CDR3: TGCGCCAGCAGCCTTGAAACAGGACAAAACATTCAGTACTTC. The chain is built from TRBV5-1 and TRBJ2-4, with D possibly TRBD1 on 5 matching bases. The CDR3 consists of 14 residues. The germline V and J ends were trimmed by 4 bases and 5 bases, with 13 bases remaining between them. Germline-derived CDR1 and CDR2 are SGHRS and YFSETQ.